This TCR beta chain was identified during a study of blood T cell repertoires in COVID-19. Across the whole study: COVID-19 samples from acute and convalescent phases originated in the United States, Italy and Spain.

Trimming cost V 5 bases and J 1 base, with 14 bases left between them. In germline, CDR1 is MNHEY, CDR2 SVGAGI. The CDR3 contains 15 residues. TCRdb's copy holds only in-frame clones and misses some; the assay was immunoSEQ multiplex PCR. The sample includes about 83,000 clones, more than 90% seen only once; the top ten take around a sixth. The V gene is TRBV6-5, the J gene TRBJ2-5; TRBD2 is a possible D gene (5 bases). This clonotype was obtained from a woman of 80 years or more with active or convalescent COVID-19. Sample: peripheral blood. The CDR3 DNA sequence: TGTGCCAGCAGTCGGAACCGGGGAACCCAAGAGACCCAGTACTTC. Translation gives CASSRNRGTQETQYF.